The TCR beta chain described here comes from a study of T cells in tuberculosis. Sorting used thawed, overnight-rested PBMC stained with anti-CD3, a viability dye and GMM-loaded CD1B tetramer. CD1B tetramers were loaded with Rhodococcus equi-derived C32 glucose monomycolate. Before cryopreservation, the sorted PBMC lost their CD14-expressing monocytes. The sample holds a few counts of this clone. Sequencing of TCR-alpha and TCR-beta chains was unpaired. The data were produced by immunoSEQ multiplex PCR, yet TCRdb's version contains in-frame clones alone and is incomplete. The sample includes approximately 88,000 clones, roughly 91% of them seen just once. Input material: CD1b-GMM tetramer-negative cells sorted from PBMCs. This receptor was identified in an adult woman with latent tuberculosis.

The CDR3 nucleotides are TGTGCCAGCAGCACCCCGGGGGGTCCCTCCTACGAGCAGTACTTC. Translating it yields CASSTPGGPSYEQYF. The rearrangement links TRBV5-4 to TRBJ2-7; 7 bases match TRBD2. The CDR3 length is 15 residues. The germline V gene encodes CDR1 SGHNT and CDR2 YYREEE (reference sequence). With 4 bases clipped from V and 0 bases from J, the junction kept 7 bases outside the gene matches.